This is a list of T cell receptor beta chains from one sample in a study of T-cell memory formation after mild COVID-19. TCRdb re-called the 5' RACE reads through MiXCR, storing one row per CDR3 protein. This sample has fewer than 700,000 distinct CDR3 sequences, with about a fifth found just once. Sequenced: PBMCs or a T cell subset sorted from them (not recorded which). Receptors were obtained from an adult woman who had mild COVID-19 (a few samples of this study predate the infection). Cell type and time point are not known. Each CDR3 is given with its conserved first and last residue. The order of the fields is V gene, J gene, clone size, D gene, CDR3 DNA, CDR3 protein. D genes are given only for firm matches. Size tells how often a clone was seen (once, few, many) or the class of an expanded clone, and some rows leave it out.

TRBV5-1	TRBJ2-4	.	.	TGCGCCAGCAGCTGGGCCGCTGGGGTGGCCAAAAACATTCAGTACTTC	CASSWAAGVAKNIQYF
TRBV5-4	TRBJ2-7	few	.	TGTGCCAGCAGCTCGTGGGGATCGCGCGAGCAGTACTTC	CASSSWGSREQYF
TRBV18	TRBJ2-3	many	.	TGTGCCAGCAGCCCCCCTAGCACAGATACGCAGTATTTT	CASSPPSTDTQYF
TRBV5-1	TRBJ2-2	.	.	TGCGCCAGCAGAAGGTCGCCCACCGGGGAGCTGTTTTTT	CASRRSPTGELFF
TRBV7-6	TRBJ2-7	.	TRBD1	TGTGCCAGCAGCTTACCGGGACAGGGAAACGAGCAGTACTTC	CASSLPGQGNEQYF
TRBV7-8	TRBJ2-7	few	TRBD1	TGTGCCAGCAGCTCACTAACTGTCGGGACAGGGATCGACGAGCAGTACTTC	CASSSLTVGTGIDEQYF
TRBV6-5	TRBJ2-5	.	.	TGTGCCAGCAGTTATACCTATCGAGAGACCCAGTACTTC	CASSYTYRETQYF
TRBV5-1	TRBJ2-5	.	.	TGCGCCAGCAGCCCACGGACTCCGGGACAAGAGACCCAGTACTTC	CASSPRTPGQETQYF
TRBV9	TRBJ2-1	.	.	TGTGCCAGCAGCCCCCAGCTGGGGGGGCCGAATGAGCAGTTCTTC	CASSPQLGGPNEQFF
TRBV29-1	TRBJ2-1	.	TRBD1	TGCAGCGTTGAGCGTGCGGGACAGGGGGTCGTGTTCACTGAGCAGTTCTTC	CSVERAGQGVVFTEQFF
TRBV4-1	TRBJ1-1	few	.	TGCGCCAGCAGCCAGGTCTTCAACACTGAAGCTTTCTTT	CASSQVFNTEAFF
TRBV3-1	TRBJ1-4	few	.	TGTGCCAGCAGCCTACCAGGGAGGAGTCCGGAAAAACTGTTTTTT	CASSLPGRSPEKLFF
TRBV7-9	TRBJ2-7	.	.	TGTGCCAGCAGCCCCGCGCGCAAGGACGAGCAGTACTTC	CASSPARKDEQYF
TRBV19	TRBJ2-1	.	.	TGTGCCGCTGCAGCTGCGAATGAGCAGTTCTTC	CAAAAANEQFF
TRBV24-1	TRBJ2-4	few	.	TGTGCCACCAGTGATCCGTCCGGGGGCGCGAACATTCAGTACTTC	CATSDPSGGANIQYF
TRBV5-8	TRBJ2-1	.	.	TGTGCCAGCAGCTTTCGGGACACCTACAATGAGCAGTTCTTC	CASSFRDTYNEQFF
TRBV20-1	TRBJ1-2	few	.	TGCAGTGCTCTAGCTCTTACAGGGAGGGATGGCTACACCTTC	CSALALTGRDGYTF
TRBV2	TRBJ1-2	.	TRBD1	TGTGCCAGCATTATGGGACAGCCCGCTAACTATGGCTACACCTTC	CASIMGQPANYGYTF
TRBV6-1	TRBJ1-6	.	.	TGTGCCAGCAGTGGCCACAGGGTCCGAGACTCACCCCTCCACTTT	CASSGHRVRDSPLHF
TRBV12-3/TRBV12-4	TRBJ1-5	many	.	TGTGCCAGCACCCAGGCTGGGCCCCAGCATTTT	CASTQAGPQHF
TRBV7-9	TRBJ2-3	.	.	TGTGCCAGCAGGAACCAGGGAGCAGATACGCAGTATTTT	CASRNQGADTQYF
TRBV4-2	TRBJ1-5	.	.	TGTGCCAGCAGCAGGACGGACGGCAATCAGCCCCAGCATTTT	CASSRTDGNQPQHF
TRBV20-1	TRBJ2-7	.	TRBD1	TGCAGTGCCGGGACAGCTTCCTACGAGCAGTACTTC	CSAGTASYEQYF
TRBV5-1	TRBJ2-7	few	.	TGCGCCAGCAGCTTGGAAGTCTTCAGAGAGTCCTACGAGCAGTACTTC	CASSLEVFRESYEQYF
TRBV20-1	TRBJ2-3	.	TRBD2	TGCAGTGCCATACCTAGCGGGGGGGCTCCAGATACGCAGTATTTT	CSAIPSGGAPDTQYF